This TCR beta chain was identified in a study of identical twins (dated by TCRdb to the mid-2010s). For the study in its entirety: TCR alpha and beta repertoires from monozygotic twins, unrelated adults of various ages and cord blood were deep-sequenced to test whether fetal clonotypes persist. Replicate twin experiments were performed at different times using different library preparation protocols to rule out contamination. Summary of the overall study and its limitations: Conclusions relied on cross-sectional statistical analysis, since the same donors could not be followed over many years. In monozygotic twins, recombination models systematically underestimated out-of-frame TCR alpha sharing, but the models matched the sharing seen between unrelated individuals. Fewer insertions were carried by abundant cord blood beta clonotypes; a weaker similar trend was observed in young adult naive repertoires, while no such trend was observed in memory repertoires. Out-of-frame TCR alpha sequences shared between twins showed an excess of low generation-probability sequences compared with coincidental sharing between unrelated individuals. A weaker excess of twin sharing was found in beta out-of-frame sequences because the signal-to-noise ratio was lowered by fewer shared sequences. Zero-insertion analyses could be partly confounded by invariant T cells such as MAIT and iNKT, though diverse VJ usage argued against such confounding for most clonotypes.

Spanning cysteine to phenylalanine, the CDR3 consists of 16 amino acids. The retained sequence is limited to the CDR3, 48 bases, with the frame set at the first base. The germline V gene gives CDR1 as MDHEN and CDR2 as SYDVKM. V lost 3 bases and J lost 1 base; the stretch between them is 12 bases long. This clonotype was detected ten times or more. Its binding antigen is unknown. Base qualities were left out, and no much larger clone turns up one base away. Every donor was a healthy Caucasian. Three pairs of female monozygotic twins, all aged roughly 18 to 30 years, made up the twin cohort. Peripheral blood mononuclear cells were used as the source from which RNA for TCR libraries was isolated. Libraries were constructed by 5' RACE. Reads for this sample came from an Illumina HiSeq 2000. A universal primer binding site was introduced by template switching, and a unique molecular identifier was present in the final cDNA, enabling accurate counting of TCR cDNA molecules. Specific primers in the conserved constant-segment region were used to synthesize first-strand cDNA for the TCR alpha and beta chains. To control for contamination, each cDNA library was double barcoded with a SMART-Mk sample barcode plus Illumina barcodes. Two successive PCR steps introduced TruSeq adapter sequences along with Illumina sample barcodes. TCR alpha and beta cDNA libraries were sequenced on the Illumina HiSeq platform with custom primers. Under the source paper's analysis protocol: MiGEC was used to process raw reads and extract unique molecular identifiers, and MiXCR was used to find CDR3 positions. Recombination models were inferred per individual with the repgenHMM and IGoR tools using an EM algorithm. Shared clonotype analysis was performed with the tcR package in R, normalizing sharing by the product of cloneset sizes. To study raw recombination free of thymic and clonal selection effects, out-of-frame nonproductive sequences were analyzed. TCRdb reworked the public reads: Q25 trimming with fastp, MiXCR clone assembly, productive beta chains retained. Every distinct CDR3 protein forms one entry, paired with its most common genes and DNA. These V and J calls rely on TCRdb rather than the paper's analysis. A total of about 660,000 distinct CDR3 sequences appear in this sample, less than 10% of them only once. Approximately 0.94% of the sample is held by the ten biggest clonotypes.

Another study also made use of these data, one on yellow fever vaccine responses in identical twins. Per the second study: The authors reported that the T cell response to vaccination in identical twins appeared partly convergent and partly personalized. In the study, vaccine-responding T cell clones were precisely tracked in identical twins.

The sample taken for sequencing was PBMCs. Here the chain combines TRBV28 and TRBJ2-2; the D gene cannot be named for sure. The receptor comes from a woman younger than 30 in good health. The DNA is TGTGCCAGCAGTTTGAACCATCCCGAGAACACCGGGGAGCTGTTTTTT. Its product reads: CASSLNHPENTGELFF.